Below, 16 T cell receptor beta chains from the same sample are listed, as sequenced in a study of technical replicates of blood from a few donors. The assay was immunoSEQ multiplex PCR, and TCRdb's table has in-frame clones only and misses some. The sample has tens of thousands of clones; approximately 92% are singletons. Sequencing used T cells isolated from PBMCs. These receptors came from a human donor in good health.

The V call is TRBV10-3, the J call TRBJ2-2; 12 nucleotides agree with TRBD2. This CDR3 spans 17 amino acids. The junction had 8 bases not matched to a gene; V was cut back by 5 bases and J by 4 bases. Germline V lookup: CDR1 ENHRY, CDR2 SYGVKD. The CDR3 bases are TGTGCCATCAGTCAACTCGGACTAGCGGGAAGCACCGGGGAGCTGTTTTTT. It codes for CAISQLGLAGSTGELFF.

The rearrangement joins TRBV6-1 to TRBJ2-7; TRBD1 agrees at 8 bases. Trimming took 4 bases from V and 4 from J; bases not matched to a gene: 0. Looked up from germline, CDR1 is MNHNS and CDR2 is SASEGT. The CDR3 consists of 12 residues. The CDR3 DNA reads TGTGCCAGCAGTGGGACAGGGTACGAGCAGTACTTC. Protein sequence: CASSGTGYEQYF.

This sequence joins TRBV6-5 and TRBJ1-3; 7 positions agree with TRBD1. V trimming: 3 bases; J trimming: 5 bases; junction bases outside the gene matches: 7. CDR1 is MNHEY and CDR2 is SVGAGI in the germline V gene. The CDR3 totals 15 residues. CDR3 residues: CASSYGTAPRNTIYF. The DNA of the CDR3 is TGTGCCAGCAGTTATGGGACAGCGCCAAGAAACACCATATATTTT.

The CDR3 sequence: CASSPQADRVGGYTF. The CDR3 DNA reads TGCGCCAGCAGCCCTCAAGCGGACAGGGTAGGCGGCTACACCTTC. This chain joins TRBV4-3 and TRBJ1-2, with 8 bases identical to TRBD1. J was trimmed by 8 bases and V by 4 bases; bases with no gene match: 12. The CDR3 spans 15 residues. CDR1 is LGHNA, CDR2 YSLEER, per germline.

The CDR3 spells CASSEVLNTEAFF. CDR3 nucleotides: TGTGCCAGCAGTGAAGTATTGAACACTGAAGCTTTCTTT. The genes are TRBV6-1 and TRBJ1-1, with D unclear. The CDR3 loop spans 13 amino acids. The V gene's germline CDR1 is MNHNS and CDR2 SASEGT. V gave up 1 base and J gave up 0 bases, with 3 bases separating them.

The chain joins TRBV5-6 to TRBJ2-7; weak D call: TRBD2 (5 bases). Trimming left V 0 bases short and J 6 bases short, with 10 bases between. CDR1 is SGHDT, CDR2 YYEEEE, per germline. The CDR3 is made up of 13 amino acids. The DNA for the CDR3 is TGTGCCAGCAGCTTGGCCCGAGGAGGCGAGCAGTACTTC. Translating it yields CASSLARGGEQYF.

This rearrangement joins TRBV6-1 to TRBJ2-1; 7 bases match TRBD2. This CDR3 has 15 residues. In germline, CDR1 is MNHNS, CDR2 SASEGT. The ends lost 0 bases at V and 8 bases at J; junction bases unmatched: 7. Here the CDR3 reads CASSEAGLRADEQFF. The CDR3 DNA reads TGTGCCAGCAGTGAAGCGGGACTACGTGCGGATGAGCAGTTCTTC.

The CDR3 DNA is TGTGCCAGCAGCCAAAACTGGGCGGGGGGGACTGAAGCTTTCTTT. Translating gives CASSQNWAGGTEAFF. V gene TRBV14 combines with J gene TRBJ1-1; the D gene is possibly TRBD1 (5 bases). Per germline, CDR1 SGHDN and CDR2 FVKESK. The V end was cut by 2 bases, the J end by 5 bases, with 15 bases between. CDR3 length: 15 amino acids.

The chain recombines TRBV30 with TRBJ2-7, with no clear D. V was shortened by 0 bases and J by 4 bases, with 10 bases between the two germline ends. Germline-derived CDR1 and CDR2 are GTSNPN and SVGIG (reference sequence). The CDR3 length is 13 residues. The CDR3: CAWSVNSVYEQYF. The CDR3, as DNA: TGTGCCTGGAGTGTCAACAGTGTTTACGAGCAGTACTTC.

This chain links TRBV6-5 with TRBJ1-3; a weak D match, TRBD1 (5 bases). From germline, CDR1 is MNHEY and CDR2 SVGAGI. Trimming pared 6 bases from V and 0 bases from J, leaving 9 bases between. This CDR3 has 14 residues. DNA of the CDR3: TGTGCCAGCAGGCAGGGAATCTCTGGAAACACCATATATTTT. This encodes CASRQGISGNTIYF.

The genes are TRBV7-9 and TRBJ1-2, with 7 bases fitting TRBD1. Germline CDR1 and CDR2: SEHNR and FQNEAQ (reference sequence). This CDR3 has 14 residues. V shed 5 bases, J shed 0 bases, and the junction held 3 bases outside the gene matches. Here the CDR3 reads CASSPGGPNYGYTF. CDR3 nucleotides: TGTGCCAGCAGCCCAGGGGGACCTAACTATGGCTACACCTTC.

The V call is TRBV28, the J call TRBJ2-7; D is possibly TRBD1 (6 bases). Trimming removed 4 bases at V and 3 bases at J, with 10 bases between. Germline-derived CDR1 and CDR2 are MDHEN and SYDVKM. The CDR3 is 13 residues long. Here the CDR3 reads CASSWTASYEQYF. CDR3 nucleotides: TGTGCCAGCAGTTGGACAGCCAGCTACGAGCAGTACTTC.

The gene calls are TRBV10-3 and TRBJ1-2, with D perhaps TRBD1 (6 bases). CDR1 is ENHRY and CDR2 is SYGVKD in the germline V gene. The germline V and J ends were trimmed by 3 bases and 8 bases, with 10 bases remaining between them. The CDR3 length is 12 residues. CDR3 coding DNA: TGTGCCATCAGTGACAGGGGCGAAGGCTACACCTTC. Translating gives CAISDRGEGYTF.

V usage is TRBV27 and J usage is TRBJ2-7; unclear D gene. The CDR3 is 13 residues long. Germline-derived CDR1 and CDR2 are MNHEY and SMNVEV (reference sequence). The V gene lost 2 bases and the J gene lost 2 bases, with 7 bases spanning the gap. The DNA for the CDR3 is TGTGCCAGCAGTTTAGGGCAGACCTACGAGCAGTACTTC. Translated, it gives CASSLGQTYEQYF.

The chain employs TRBV7-9 and TRBJ2-1; D possibly corresponds to TRBD1 (5 bases). The CDR3 runs 12 residues. From germline, CDR1 is SEHNR and CDR2 FQNEAQ (reference sequence). V lost 1 base to trimming and J lost 15 bases, with 13 bases between them. DNA for the CDR3: TGTGCCAGCAGCTTAGGGGGTACAGGACCGTTCTTC. It specifies CASSLGGTGPFF.

The V call is TRBV5-8, the J call TRBJ1-2; D is undetermined. Germline CDR1 is SGHTS and CDR2 is YDEGEE. V was shortened by 1 base and J by 0 bases, with 7 bases between the two germline ends. The CDR3 runs to 14 residues. The CDR3 reads CASSLWPTNYGYTF. DNA for the CDR3: TGTGCCAGCAGCTTGTGGCCGACTAACTATGGCTACACCTTC.